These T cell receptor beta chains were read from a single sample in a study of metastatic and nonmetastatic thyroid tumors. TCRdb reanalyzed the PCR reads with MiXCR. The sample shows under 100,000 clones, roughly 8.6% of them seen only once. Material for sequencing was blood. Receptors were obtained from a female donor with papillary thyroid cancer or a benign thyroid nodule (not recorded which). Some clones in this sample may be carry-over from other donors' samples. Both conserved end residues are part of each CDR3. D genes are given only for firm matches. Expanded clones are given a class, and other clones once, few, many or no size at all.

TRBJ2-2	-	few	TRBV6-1	CASCYGGELFF	TGTGCCAGCTGCTATGGCGGGGAGCTGTTTTTT
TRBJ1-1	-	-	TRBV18	CASSPRRVGVTIEAFF	TGTGCCAGCTCACCACGGAGGGTAGGGGTAACAATTGAAGCTTTCTTT
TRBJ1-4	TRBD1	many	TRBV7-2	CASSAGTGGEKLFF	TGTGCCAGCAGCGCCGGGACAGGTGGTGAAAAACTGTTTTTT
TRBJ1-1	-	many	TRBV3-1	CASRAGQQNSEAFF	TGTGCCAGCCGAGCGGGTCAGCAGAACTCTGAAGCTTTCTTT
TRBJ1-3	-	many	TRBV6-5	CASSYLGVSGNTIYF	TGTGCCAGCAGTTACTTGGGGGTTTCTGGAAACACCATATATTTT
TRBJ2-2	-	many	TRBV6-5	CASSYSLLQATGELFF	TGTGCCAGCAGTTACTCTCTCCTACAGGCGACCGGGGAGCTGTTTTTT
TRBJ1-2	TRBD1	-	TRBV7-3	CASSSSGTGGHTF	TGTGCCAGCAGCTCCTCCGGGACAGGGGGCCACACCTTC
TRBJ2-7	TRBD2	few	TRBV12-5	CASGFSGGPPSYEQYF	TGTGCTAGTGGTTTCAGCGGGGGCCCGCCTTCCTACGAGCAGTACTTC
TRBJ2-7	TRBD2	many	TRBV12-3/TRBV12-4	CASSHRAPGGYEQYF	TGTGCCAGCAGCCACCGGGCCCCGGGGGGTTACGAGCAGTACTTC
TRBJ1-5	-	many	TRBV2	CASQDSYSNQPQHF	TGTGCCAGCCAGGACAGCTATAGCAATCAGCCCCAGCATTTT
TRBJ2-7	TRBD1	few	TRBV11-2	CASSFRAGQGKDEQYF	TGTGCCAGCAGCTTTAGGGCGGGACAGGGGAAAGACGAGCAGTACTTC
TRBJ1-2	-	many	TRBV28	CASSFEESSWGNTF	TGTGCCAGCAGTTTTGAGGAATCATCTTGGGGCAACACCTTC
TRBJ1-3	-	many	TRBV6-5	CASSYGASGNTIYF	TGTGCCAGCAGTTACGGAGCCTCTGGAAACACCATATATTTT
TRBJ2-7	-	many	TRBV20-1	CSAKVPGAYEQYF	TGCAGTGCCAAAGTCCCGGGGGCATACGAGCAGTACTTC
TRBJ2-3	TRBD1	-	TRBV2	CASSESYGTGGRDTQYF	TGTGCCAGCAGTGAATCCTATGGGACAGGGGGCAGAGATACGCAGTATTTT
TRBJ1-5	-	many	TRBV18	CASSPTGWGNQPQHF	TGTGCCAGCTCACCGACAGGCTGGGGCAATCAGCCCCAGCATTTT
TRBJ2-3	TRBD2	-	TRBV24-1	CATSDATGTSNTQYF	TGTGCCACCAGTGATGCGACCGGGACTAGCAATACGCAGTATTTT
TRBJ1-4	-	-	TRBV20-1	CSARDASEEKLFF	TGCAGTGCTAGAGATGCGTCAGAAGAAAAACTGTTTTTT
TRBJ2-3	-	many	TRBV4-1	CASSPRADTQYF	TGCGCCAGCAGCCCGAGGGCAGATACGCAGTATTTT
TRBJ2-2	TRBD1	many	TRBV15	CATSQWAGGGNTGELFF	TGTGCCACCAGCCAATGGGCAGGGGGCGGTAACACCGGGGAGCTGTTTTTT
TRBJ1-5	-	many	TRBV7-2	CASRGWGDQPQHF	TGTGCCAGCAGGGGGTGGGGAGATCAGCCCCAGCATTTT
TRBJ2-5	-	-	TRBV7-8	CASSFGGSQETQYF	TGTGCCAGCAGCTTCGGGGGTAGCCAAGAGACCCAGTACTTC
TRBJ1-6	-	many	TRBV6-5	CASSYSIVQAYNSPLHF	TGTGCCAGCAGTTACTCGATTGTACAGGCCTATAATTCACCCCTCCACTTT
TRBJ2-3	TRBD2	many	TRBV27	CASSPLGGSGGADTQYF	TGTGCCAGCAGTCCCCTCGGAGGTAGCGGGGGGGCAGATACGCAGTATTTT
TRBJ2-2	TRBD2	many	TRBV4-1	CASSPAGSGGTTGELFF	TGCGCCAGCAGCCCGGCCGGGAGCGGGGGAACCACCGGGGAGCTGTTTTTT
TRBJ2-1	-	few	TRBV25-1	CASSESRFRSRGSYNEQFF	TGTGCCAGCAGTGAATCTCGCTTTCGATCCCGTGGGTCCTACAATGAGCAGTTCTTC
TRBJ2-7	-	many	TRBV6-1	CASSEAGGKHYEQYF	TGTGCCAGCAGTGAAGCGGGCGGAAAACACTACGAGCAGTACTTC
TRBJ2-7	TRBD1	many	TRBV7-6	CASSSPGQSRQYF	TGTGCCAGCAGCTCCCCGGGACAGAGTAGGCAGTACTTC
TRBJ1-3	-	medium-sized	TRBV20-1	CSAQTGLSGNTIYF	TGCAGTGCCCAGACAGGTCTCTCTGGAAACACCATATATTTT
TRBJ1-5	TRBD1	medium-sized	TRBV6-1	CASTEPGQGVQPQHF	TGTGCCAGCACCGAACCGGGACAGGGAGTTCAGCCCCAGCATTTT
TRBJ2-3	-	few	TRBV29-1	CSVVSQGTDTQYF	TGCAGCGTTGTGTCCCAGGGTACAGATACGCAGTATTTT
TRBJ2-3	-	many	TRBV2	CASSDRGTDTQYF	TGTGCCAGCAGTGATCGGGGCACAGATACGCAGTATTTT
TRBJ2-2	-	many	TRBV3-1	CASSQAGTSNTGELFF	TGTGCCAGCAGCCAAGCCGGGACATCAAACACCGGGGAGCTGTTTTTT
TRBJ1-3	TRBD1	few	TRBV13	CASSFGQGSGNTIYF	TGTGCCAGCAGTTTCGGACAGGGCTCTGGAAACACCATATATTTT
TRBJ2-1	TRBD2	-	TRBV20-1	CSARELAGVLYNEQFF	TGCAGTGCACGGGAACTAGCGGGGGTTCTTTACAATGAGCAGTTCTTC
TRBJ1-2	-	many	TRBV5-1	CASSFSGTLYGYTF	TGCGCCAGCAGCTTTTCCGGGACACTCTATGGCTACACCTTC
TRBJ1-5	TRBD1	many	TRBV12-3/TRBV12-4	CASRSQGLPGPQHF	TGTGCCAGCAGGTCACAGGGGCTCCCGGGGCCCCAGCATTTT
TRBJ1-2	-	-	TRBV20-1	CSARDCLRGYGYTF	TGCAGTGCTAGAGATTGCCTCAGGGGATACGGCTACACCTTC
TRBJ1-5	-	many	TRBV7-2	CASSFGNQPQHF	TGTGCCAGCAGCTTTGGAAATCAGCCCCAGCATTTT
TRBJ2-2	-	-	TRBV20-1	CSGTPYSQVTGELFF	TGCAGTGGGACACCTTATTCTCAGGTCACCGGGGAGCTGTTTTTT
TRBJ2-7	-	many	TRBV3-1	CASSTYHEQYF	TGTGCCAGCAGCACCTACCACGAGCAGTACTTC
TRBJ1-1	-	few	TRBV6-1	CASSDTQGAFF	TGTGCCAGCAGTGATACTCAAGGAGCTTTCTTT
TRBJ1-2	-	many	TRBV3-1	CASSYETSGGYTF	TGTGCCAGCAGCTACGAAACATCGGGGGGCTACACCTTC
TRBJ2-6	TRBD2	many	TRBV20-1	CSVSLPGRAGANVLTF	TGCAGCGTCTCCCTTCCAGGGAGGGCTGGGGCCAACGTCCTGACTTTC
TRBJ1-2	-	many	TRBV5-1	CASSPGGTSGYGYTF	TGCGCCAGCAGCCCTGGCGGAACTTCGGGCTATGGCTACACCTTC
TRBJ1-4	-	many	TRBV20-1	CSARRPTNEKLFF	TGCAGTGCTAGACGCCCGACTAATGAAAAACTGTTTTTT
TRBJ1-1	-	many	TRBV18	CASSPSLEEAFF	TGTGCCAGCTCACCCTCGCTTGAGGAAGCTTTCTTT
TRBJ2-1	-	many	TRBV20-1	CSALRRTYNEQFF	TGCAGTGCTCTCAGGAGAACCTACAATGAGCAGTTCTTC
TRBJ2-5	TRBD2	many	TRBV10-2	CASSDVGGGAKETQYF	TGCGCCAGCAGTGACGTTGGCGGGGGGGCCAAGGAGACCCAGTACTTC
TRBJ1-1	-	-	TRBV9	CASSVFLGEGVITNTEAFF	TGTGCCAGCAGCGTATTCCTTGGTGAGGGCGTTATAACGAACACTGAAGCTTTCTTT
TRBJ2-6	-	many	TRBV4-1	CASSLTASGANVLTF	TGCGCCAGCAGCTTAACGGCCTCTGGGGCCAACGTCCTGACTTTC